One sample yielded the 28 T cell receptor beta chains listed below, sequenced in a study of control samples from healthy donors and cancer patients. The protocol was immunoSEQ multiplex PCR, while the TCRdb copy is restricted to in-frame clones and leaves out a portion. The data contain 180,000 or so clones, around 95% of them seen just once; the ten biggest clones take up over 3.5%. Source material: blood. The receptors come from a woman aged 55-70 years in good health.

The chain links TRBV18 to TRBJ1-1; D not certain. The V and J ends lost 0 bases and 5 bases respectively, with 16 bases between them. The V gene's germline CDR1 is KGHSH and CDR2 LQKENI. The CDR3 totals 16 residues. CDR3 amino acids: CASSPPAQTGLTEAFF. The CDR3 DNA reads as TGTGCCAGCTCACCACCGGCTCAAACGGGCTTGACTGAAGCTTTCTTT.

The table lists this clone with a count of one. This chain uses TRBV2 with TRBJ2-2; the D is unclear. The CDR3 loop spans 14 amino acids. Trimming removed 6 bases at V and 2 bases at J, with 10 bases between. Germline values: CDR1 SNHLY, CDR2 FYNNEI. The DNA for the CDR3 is TGTGCCAGCAGGCCGTTGGTAAACACCGGGGAGCTGTTTTTT. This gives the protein CASRPLVNTGELFF.

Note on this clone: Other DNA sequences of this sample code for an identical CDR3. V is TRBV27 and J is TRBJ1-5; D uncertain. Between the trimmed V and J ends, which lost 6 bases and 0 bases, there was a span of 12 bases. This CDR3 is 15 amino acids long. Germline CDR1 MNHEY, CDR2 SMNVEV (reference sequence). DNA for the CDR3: TGTGCCAGCAGCCGGCAGAGGGATAGCAATCAGCCCCAGCATTTT. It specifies CASSRQRDSNQPQHF.

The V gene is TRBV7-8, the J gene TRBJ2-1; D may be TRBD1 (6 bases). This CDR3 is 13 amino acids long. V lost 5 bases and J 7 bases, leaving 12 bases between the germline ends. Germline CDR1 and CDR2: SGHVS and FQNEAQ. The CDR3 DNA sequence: TGTGCCAGCAGCAATAAAGGGGGAAATGAGCAGTTCTTC. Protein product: CASSNKGGNEQFF.

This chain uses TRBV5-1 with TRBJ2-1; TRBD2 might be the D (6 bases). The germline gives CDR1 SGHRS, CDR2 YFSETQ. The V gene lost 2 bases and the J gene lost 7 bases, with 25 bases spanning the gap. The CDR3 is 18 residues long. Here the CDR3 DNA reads TGCGCCAGCAGCTTAGGGGTCGTGAGGCGGGGAAACCCGAATGAGCAGTTCTTC. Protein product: CASSLGVVRRGNPNEQFF.

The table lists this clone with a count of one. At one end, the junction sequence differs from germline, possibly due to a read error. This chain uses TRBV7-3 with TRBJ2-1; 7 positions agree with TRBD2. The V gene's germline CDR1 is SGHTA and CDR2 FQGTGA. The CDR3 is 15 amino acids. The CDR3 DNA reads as TGTGCCAGCAGCTTTATACGGGGGGAGCTCAATGAGCAGCTCTTC. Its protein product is CASSFIRGELNEQLF.

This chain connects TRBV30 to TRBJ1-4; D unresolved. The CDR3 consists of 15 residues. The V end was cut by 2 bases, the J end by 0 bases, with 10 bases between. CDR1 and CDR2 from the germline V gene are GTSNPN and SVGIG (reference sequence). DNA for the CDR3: TGTGCCTGGAGTAGGGCTTTGACAACTAATGAAAAACTGTTTTTT. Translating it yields CAWSRALTTNEKLFF.

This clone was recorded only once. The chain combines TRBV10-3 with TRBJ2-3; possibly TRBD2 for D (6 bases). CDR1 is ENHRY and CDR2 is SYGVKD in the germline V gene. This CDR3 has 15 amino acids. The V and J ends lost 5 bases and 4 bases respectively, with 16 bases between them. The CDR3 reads CAISPGDLEPDTQYF. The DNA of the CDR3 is TGTGCCATCAGTCCCGGGGACTTAGAACCAGATACGCAGTATTTT.

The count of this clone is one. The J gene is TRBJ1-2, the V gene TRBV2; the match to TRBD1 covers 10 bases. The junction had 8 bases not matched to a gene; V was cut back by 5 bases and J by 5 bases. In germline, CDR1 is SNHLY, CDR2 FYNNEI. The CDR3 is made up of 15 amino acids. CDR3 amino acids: CASSTDRGTFYGYTF. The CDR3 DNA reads TGTGCCAGCAGTACGGACAGGGGGACCTTTTATGGCTACACCTTC.

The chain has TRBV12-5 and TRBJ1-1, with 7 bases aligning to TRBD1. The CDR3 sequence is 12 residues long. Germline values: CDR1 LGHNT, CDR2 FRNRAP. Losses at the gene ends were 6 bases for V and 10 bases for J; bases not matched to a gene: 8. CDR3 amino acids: CASGDEGAGAFF. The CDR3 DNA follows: TGTGCTAGTGGGGATGAGGGGGCTGGAGCTTTCTTT.

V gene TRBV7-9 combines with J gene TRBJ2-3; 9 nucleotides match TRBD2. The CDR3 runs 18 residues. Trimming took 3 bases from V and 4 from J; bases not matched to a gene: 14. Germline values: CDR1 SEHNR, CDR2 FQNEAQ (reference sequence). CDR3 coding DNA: TGTGCCAGCAGCTTTCGCGCTGGCGGGGGGGTATGGCCAGATACGCAGTATTTT. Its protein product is CASSFRAGGGVWPDTQYF.

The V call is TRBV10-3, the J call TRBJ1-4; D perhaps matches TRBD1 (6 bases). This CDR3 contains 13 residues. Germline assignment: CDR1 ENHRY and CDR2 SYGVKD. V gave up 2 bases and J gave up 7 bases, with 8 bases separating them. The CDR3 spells CAISEGTPEKLFF. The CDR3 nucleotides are TGTGCCATCAGTGAGGGGACACCTGAAAAACTGTTTTTT.

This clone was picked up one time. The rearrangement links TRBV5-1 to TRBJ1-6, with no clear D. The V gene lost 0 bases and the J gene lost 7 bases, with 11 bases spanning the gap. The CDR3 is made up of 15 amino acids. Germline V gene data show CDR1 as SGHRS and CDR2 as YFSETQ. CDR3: CASSLAAGSNSPLHF. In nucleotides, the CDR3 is TGCGCCAGCAGCTTGGCAGCCGGGTCAAATTCACCCCTCCACTTT.

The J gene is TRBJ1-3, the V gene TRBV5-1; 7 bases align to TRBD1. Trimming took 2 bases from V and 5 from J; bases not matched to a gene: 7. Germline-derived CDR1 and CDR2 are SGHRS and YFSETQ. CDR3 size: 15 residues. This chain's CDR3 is CASSFQGGLRNTIYF. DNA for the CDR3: TGCGCCAGCAGCTTCCAGGGGGGACTACGAAACACCATATATTTT.

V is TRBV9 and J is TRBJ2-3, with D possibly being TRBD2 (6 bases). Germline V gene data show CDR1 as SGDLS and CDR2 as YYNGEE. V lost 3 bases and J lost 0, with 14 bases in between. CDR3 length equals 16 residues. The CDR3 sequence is CASSADSRGSTDTQYF. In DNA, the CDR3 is TGTGCCAGCAGCGCCGATTCGCGGGGAAGCACAGATACGCAGTATTTT.

CDR3 in DNA: TGTGCCAGCAGCACTCCCGGGACAGAATATGGCTACACCTTC. It is translated as CASSTPGTEYGYTF. The genes are TRBV7-2 and TRBJ1-2; 7 bases are shared with TRBD1. The J segment lost 5 bases and the V segment lost 5 bases, leaving 8 bases of the junction unmatched. Per the germline V gene, CDR1 is SGHTA and CDR2 is FQGNSA. The CDR3 has 14 amino acids.

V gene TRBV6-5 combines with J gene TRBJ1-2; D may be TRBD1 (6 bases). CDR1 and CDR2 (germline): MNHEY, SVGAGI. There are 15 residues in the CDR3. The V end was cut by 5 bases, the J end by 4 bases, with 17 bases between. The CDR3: CASSPPGLRGYGYTF. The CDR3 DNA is TGTGCCAGCAGTCCTCCCGGCCTCAGGGGCTATGGCTACACCTTC.

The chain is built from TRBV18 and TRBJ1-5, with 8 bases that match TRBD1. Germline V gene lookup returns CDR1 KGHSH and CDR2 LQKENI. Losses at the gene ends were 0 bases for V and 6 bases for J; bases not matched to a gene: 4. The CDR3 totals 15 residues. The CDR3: CASSPPPGGPQPQHF. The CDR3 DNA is TGTGCCAGCTCACCACCTCCAGGGGGCCCTCAGCCCCAGCATTTT.

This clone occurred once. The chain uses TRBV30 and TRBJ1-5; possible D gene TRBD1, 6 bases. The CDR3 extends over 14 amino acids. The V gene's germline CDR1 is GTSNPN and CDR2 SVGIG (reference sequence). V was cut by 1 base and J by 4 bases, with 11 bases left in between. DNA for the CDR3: TGTGCCTGGAGTGAGGGGGACTTTAATCAGCCCCAGCATTTT. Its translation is CAWSEGDFNQPQHF.

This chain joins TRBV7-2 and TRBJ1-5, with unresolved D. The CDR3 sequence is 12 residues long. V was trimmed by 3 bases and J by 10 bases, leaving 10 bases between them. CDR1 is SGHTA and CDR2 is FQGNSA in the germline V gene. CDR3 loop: CASSLPGNPQHF. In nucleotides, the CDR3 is TGTGCCAGCAGCTTGCCTGGGAACCCCCAGCATTTT.

CDR3 region: CASSLGNTEAFF. The DNA for the CDR3 is TGTGCCAGCAGCCTCGGGAACACTGAAGCTTTCTTT. The chain links TRBV3-1 (or the pseudogene TRBV3-2) to TRBJ1-1; no firm D call. The CDR3 covers 12 residues. Germline V gene data show CDR1 as LGHDT and CDR2 as YNNKEL (reference sequence). V was cut by 4 bases and J by 1 base, with 4 bases left in between.

Here the CDR3 DNA reads TGTGCCAGCAGTGTAAGGACTAGCGGGGGGGCCCCCTACGAGCAGTACTTC. The encoded protein is CASSVRTSGGAPYEQYF. The rearrangement links TRBV6-1 to TRBJ2-7; 15 nucleotides match TRBD2. This CDR3 is 17 amino acids long. V trimming: 4 bases; J trimming: 2 bases; junction bases outside the gene matches: 6. Germline CDR1 is MNHNS and CDR2 is SASEGT.

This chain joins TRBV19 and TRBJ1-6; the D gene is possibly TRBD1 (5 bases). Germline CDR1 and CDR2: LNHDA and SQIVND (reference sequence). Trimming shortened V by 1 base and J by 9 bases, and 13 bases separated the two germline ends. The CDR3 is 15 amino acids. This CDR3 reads CASSIARQGGSPLHF. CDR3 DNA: TGTGCCAGTAGTATAGCTCGCCAGGGAGGTTCACCCCTCCACTTT.

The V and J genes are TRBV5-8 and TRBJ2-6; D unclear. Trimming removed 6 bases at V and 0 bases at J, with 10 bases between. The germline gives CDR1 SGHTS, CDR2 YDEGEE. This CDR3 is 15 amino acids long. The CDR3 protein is CASKNTHSGANVLTF. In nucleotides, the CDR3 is TGTGCCAGCAAAAATACACACTCTGGGGCCAACGTCCTGACTTTC.

The CDR3 DNA is TGTGCCACCAGTGATTTTAGGGCAGGCTCTACCGGGGAGCTGTTTTTT. This translates into CATSDFRAGSTGELFF. The chain recombines TRBV24-1 with TRBJ2-2, with D unclear. The germline V gene encodes CDR1 KGHDR and CDR2 SFDVKD. The CDR3 loop spans 16 amino acids. Trimming shortened V by 1 base and J by 5 bases, and 13 bases separated the two germline ends.

The CDR3 nucleotides are TGTGCCAGCAGTTTGAGTTGGGGGGGGAACACTGAAGCTTTCTTT. Amino acid sequence: CASSLSWGGNTEAFF. The rearrangement links TRBV27 to TRBJ1-1; D possibly corresponds to TRBD1 (5 bases). This CDR3 is 15 amino acids long. V was shortened by 3 bases and J by 1 base, with 12 bases between the two germline ends. CDR1 is MNHEY, CDR2 SMNVEV, per germline (reference sequence).

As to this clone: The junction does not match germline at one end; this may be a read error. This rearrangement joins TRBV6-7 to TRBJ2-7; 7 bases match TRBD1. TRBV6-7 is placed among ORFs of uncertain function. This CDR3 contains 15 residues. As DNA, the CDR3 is TGTGCCAGCAGTTACCCCGGGACAGTCTCCCACGAGCAGTACTTC. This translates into CASSYPGTVSHEQYF.

DNA for the CDR3: TGTGCCAGCAGCCCACTCGGCGGGGGGAGCCCACCCATGAACACTGAAGCTTTCTTT. It translates to CASSPLGGGSPPMNTEAFF. The chain uses TRBV9 and TRBJ1-1, with D tentatively TRBD1 (5 bases). Deletions cut 4 bases from V and 0 bases from J, with 25 bases between. This CDR3 has 19 residues. The germline gives CDR1 SGDLS, CDR2 YYNGEE.